This T cell receptor beta chain was identified in a study of blood T cell repertoires in COVID-19. The germline gives CDR1 LGHNA, CDR2 YNFKEQ. The CDR3 runs to 16 residues. V shed 2 bases and J 6 bases; nucleotides not matched to a gene: 9. The study recruited people aged about 18 to 89 years across under 25 US areas. Someone with COVID-19 had been met by exposed participants within 2 weeks before study entry. This clone showed up just once. Original processing notes: Using reference gene primer amplification, nucleated cell counts were estimated. Assay used: immunoSEQ multiplex PCR; TCRdb lists only in-frame clones, some missing. V, J and clone size reflect that table, while D and trimming were determined from the DNA. This sample has around 320,000 clones, with roughly 89% found just once.

The sequence came from a woman between 50 and 59 years old who had been exposed to COVID-19. The sequenced sample consisted of PBMCs or T cells enriched from blood (not recorded which). The J gene is TRBJ1-5, the V gene TRBV4-2, with TRBD1 matching 8 bases. The CDR3 sequence: CASSQTRGQGFQPQHF. CDR3 sequence (DNA): TGTGCCAGCAGCCAAACCAGGGGGCAAGGGTTTCAGCCCCAGCATTTT.